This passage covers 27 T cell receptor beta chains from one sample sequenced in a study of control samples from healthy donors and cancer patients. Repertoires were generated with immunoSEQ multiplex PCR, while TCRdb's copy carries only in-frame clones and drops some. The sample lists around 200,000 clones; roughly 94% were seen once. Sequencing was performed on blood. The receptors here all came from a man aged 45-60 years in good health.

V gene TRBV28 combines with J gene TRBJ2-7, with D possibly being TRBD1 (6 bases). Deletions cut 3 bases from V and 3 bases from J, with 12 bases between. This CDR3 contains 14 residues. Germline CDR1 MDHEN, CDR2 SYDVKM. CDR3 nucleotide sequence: TGTGCCAGCAGTTTTGAAGGACAGAACTACGAGCAGTACTTC. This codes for CASSFEGQNYEQYF.

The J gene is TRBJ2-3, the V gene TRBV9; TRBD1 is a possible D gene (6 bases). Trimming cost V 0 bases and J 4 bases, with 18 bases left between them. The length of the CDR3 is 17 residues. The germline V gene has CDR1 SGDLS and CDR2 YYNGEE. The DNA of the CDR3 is TGTGCCAGCAGCGTAGCCGGCTTACAGGGTGTTGCAGATACGCAGTATTTT. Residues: CASSVAGLQGVADTQYF.

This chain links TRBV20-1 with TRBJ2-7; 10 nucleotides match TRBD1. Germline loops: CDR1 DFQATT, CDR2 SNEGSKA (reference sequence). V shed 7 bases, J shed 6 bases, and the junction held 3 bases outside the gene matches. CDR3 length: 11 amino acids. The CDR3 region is CSGGQGREQYF. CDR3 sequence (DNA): TGCAGTGGGGGACAGGGGCGCGAGCAGTACTTC.

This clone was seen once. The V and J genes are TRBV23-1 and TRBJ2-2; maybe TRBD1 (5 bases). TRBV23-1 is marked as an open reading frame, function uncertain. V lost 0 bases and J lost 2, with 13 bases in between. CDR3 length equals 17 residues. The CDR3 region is CASSQSPYRINTGELFF. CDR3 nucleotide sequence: TGCGCCAGCAGTCAATCTCCCTACAGGATAAACACCGGGGAGCTGTTTTTT.

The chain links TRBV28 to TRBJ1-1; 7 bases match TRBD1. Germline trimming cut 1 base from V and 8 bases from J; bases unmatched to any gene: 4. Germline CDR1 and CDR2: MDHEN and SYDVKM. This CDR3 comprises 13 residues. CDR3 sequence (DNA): TGTGCCAGCAGTTTATACCGGACAGGCGAAGCTTTCTTT. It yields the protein CASSLYRTGEAFF.

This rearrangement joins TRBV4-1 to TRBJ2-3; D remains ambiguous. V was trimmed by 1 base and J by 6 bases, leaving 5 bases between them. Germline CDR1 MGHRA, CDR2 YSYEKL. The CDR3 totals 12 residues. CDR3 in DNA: TGCGCCAGCAGCCAAGTCCTTGATACGCAGTATTTT. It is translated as CASSQVLDTQYF.

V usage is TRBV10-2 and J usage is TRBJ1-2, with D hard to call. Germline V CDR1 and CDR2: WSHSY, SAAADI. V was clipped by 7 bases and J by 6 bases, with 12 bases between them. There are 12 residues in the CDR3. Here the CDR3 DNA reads TGCGCCAGCACGGGTGTCCGTGATGGCTACACCTTC. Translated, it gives CASTGVRDGYTF.

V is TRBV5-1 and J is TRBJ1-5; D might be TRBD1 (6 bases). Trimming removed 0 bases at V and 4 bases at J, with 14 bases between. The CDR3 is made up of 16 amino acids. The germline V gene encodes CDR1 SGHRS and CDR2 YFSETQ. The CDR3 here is CASSLGPRGINQPQHF. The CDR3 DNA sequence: TGCGCCAGCAGCTTGGGACCAAGGGGGATTAATCAGCCCCAGCATTTT.

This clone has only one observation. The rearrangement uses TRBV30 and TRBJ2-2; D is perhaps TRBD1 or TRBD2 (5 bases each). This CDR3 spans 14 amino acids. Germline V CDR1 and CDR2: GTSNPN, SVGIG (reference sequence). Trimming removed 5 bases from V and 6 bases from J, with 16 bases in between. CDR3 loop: CAWAWDAHAGELFF. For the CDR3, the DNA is TGTGCCTGGGCCTGGGACGCCCACGCCGGGGAGCTGTTTTTT.

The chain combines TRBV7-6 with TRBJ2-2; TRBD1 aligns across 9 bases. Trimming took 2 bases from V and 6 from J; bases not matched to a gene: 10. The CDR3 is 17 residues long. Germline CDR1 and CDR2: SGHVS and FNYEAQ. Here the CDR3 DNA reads TGTGCCAGCAGCTTAAACCCGGGACAGGGAATTCCCGGGGAGCTGTTTTTT. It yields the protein CASSLNPGQGIPGELFF.

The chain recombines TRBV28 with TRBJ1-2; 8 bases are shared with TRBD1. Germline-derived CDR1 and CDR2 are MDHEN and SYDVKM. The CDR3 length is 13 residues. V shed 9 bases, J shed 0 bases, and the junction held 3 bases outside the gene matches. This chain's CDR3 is CASTQGANYGYTF. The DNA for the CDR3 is TGTGCCAGTACACAGGGGGCTAACTATGGCTACACCTTC.

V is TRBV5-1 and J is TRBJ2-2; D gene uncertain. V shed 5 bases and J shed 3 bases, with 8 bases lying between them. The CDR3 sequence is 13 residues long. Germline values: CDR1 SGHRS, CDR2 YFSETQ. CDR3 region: CASRSDDTGELFF. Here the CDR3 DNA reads TGCGCCAGCAGATCAGACGACACCGGGGAGCTGTTTTTT.

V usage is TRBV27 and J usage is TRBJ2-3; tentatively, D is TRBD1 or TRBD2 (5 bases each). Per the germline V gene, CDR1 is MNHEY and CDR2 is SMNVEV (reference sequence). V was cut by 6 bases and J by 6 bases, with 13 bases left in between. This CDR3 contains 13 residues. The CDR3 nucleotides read TGTGCCAGCAGCCCCGTGGGGACCGATACGCAGTATTTT. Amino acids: CASSPVGTDTQYF.

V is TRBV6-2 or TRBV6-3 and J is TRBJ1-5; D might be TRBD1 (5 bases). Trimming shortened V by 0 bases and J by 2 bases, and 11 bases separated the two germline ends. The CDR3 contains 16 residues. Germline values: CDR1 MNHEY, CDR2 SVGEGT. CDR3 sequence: CASSYSIGDRNQPQHF. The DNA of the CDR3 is TGTGCCAGCAGTTACTCGATCGGGGACCGCAATCAGCCCCAGCATTTT.

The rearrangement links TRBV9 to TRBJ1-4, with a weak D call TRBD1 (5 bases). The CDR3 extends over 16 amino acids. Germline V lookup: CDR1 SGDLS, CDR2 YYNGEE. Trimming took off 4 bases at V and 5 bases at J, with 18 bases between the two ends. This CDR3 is CASSPLGQGANEKLFF. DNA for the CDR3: TGTGCCAGCAGCCCCCTCGGTCAGGGCGCAAATGAAAAACTGTTTTTT.

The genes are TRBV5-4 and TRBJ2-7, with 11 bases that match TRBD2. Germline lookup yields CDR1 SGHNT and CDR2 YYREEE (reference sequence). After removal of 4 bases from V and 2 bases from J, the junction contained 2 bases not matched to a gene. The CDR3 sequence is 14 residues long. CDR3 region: CASSSSGGAYEQYF. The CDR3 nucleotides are TGTGCCAGCAGCAGTAGCGGGGGGGCCTACGAGCAGTACTTC.

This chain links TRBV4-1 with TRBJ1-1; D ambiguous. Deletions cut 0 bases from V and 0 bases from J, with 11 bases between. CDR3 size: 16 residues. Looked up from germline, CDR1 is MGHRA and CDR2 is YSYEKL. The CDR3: CASSQDRGRLNTEAFF. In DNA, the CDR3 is TGCGCCAGCAGCCAAGATCGCGGCAGATTGAACACTGAAGCTTTCTTT.

CDR3 in DNA: TGTGCCAGCAGTTCCCGGGACCCACACCGAGATGAAAAACTGTTTTTT. This encodes CASSSRDPHRDEKLFF. The chain has TRBV6-5 and TRBJ1-4, with D tentatively TRBD1 (5 bases). Germline loops: CDR1 MNHEY, CDR2 SVGAGI. V gave up 4 bases and J gave up 6 bases, with 18 bases separating them. This CDR3 region has 16 residues.

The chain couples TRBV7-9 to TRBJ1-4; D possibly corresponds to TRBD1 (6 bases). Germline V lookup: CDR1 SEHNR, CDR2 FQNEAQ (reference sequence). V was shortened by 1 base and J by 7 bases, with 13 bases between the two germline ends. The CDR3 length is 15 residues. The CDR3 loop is CASSLDPIRGEKLFF. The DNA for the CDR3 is TGTGCCAGCAGCTTAGATCCAATCAGGGGTGAAAAACTGTTTTTT. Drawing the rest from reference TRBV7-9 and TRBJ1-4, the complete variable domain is DTGVSQNPRHKITKRGQNVTFRCDPISEHNRLYWYRQTLGQGPEFLTYFQNEAQLEKSRLLSDRFSAERPKGSFSTLEIQRTEQGDSAMYLCASSLDPIRGEKLFFGSGTQLSVL.

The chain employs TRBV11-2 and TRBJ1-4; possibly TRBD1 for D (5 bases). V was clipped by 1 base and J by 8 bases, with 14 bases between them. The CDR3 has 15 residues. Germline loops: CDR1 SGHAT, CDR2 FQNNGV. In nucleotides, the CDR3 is TGTGCCAGCAGCTTAGTGTCAGGGTATCGGGAAAAACTGTTTTTT. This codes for CASSLVSGYREKLFF.

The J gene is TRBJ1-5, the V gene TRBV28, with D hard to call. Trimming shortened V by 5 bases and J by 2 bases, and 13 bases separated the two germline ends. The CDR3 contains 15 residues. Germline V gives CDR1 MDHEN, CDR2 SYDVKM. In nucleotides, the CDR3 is TGTGCCAGCAGTACCGCGATCTGGGGCAATCAGCCCCAGCATTTT. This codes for CASSTAIWGNQPQHF.

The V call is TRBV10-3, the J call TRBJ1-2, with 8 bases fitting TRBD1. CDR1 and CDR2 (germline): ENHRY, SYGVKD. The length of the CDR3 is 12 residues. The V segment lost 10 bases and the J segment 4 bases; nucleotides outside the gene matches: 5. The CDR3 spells CATGQGGYGYTF. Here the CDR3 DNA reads TGTGCCACCGGACAGGGCGGCTATGGCTACACCTTC.

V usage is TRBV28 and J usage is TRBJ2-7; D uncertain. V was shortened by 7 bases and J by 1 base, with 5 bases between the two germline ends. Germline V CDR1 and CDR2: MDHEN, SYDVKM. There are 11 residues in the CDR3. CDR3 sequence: CASKTSYEQYF. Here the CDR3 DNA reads TGTGCCAGCAAGACATCCTACGAGCAGTACTTC.

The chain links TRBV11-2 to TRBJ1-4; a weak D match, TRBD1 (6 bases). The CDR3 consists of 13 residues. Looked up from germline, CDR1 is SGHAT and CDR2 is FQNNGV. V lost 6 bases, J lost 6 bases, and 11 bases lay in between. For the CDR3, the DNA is TGTGCCAGCAGGGAACAGGGCGATGAAAAACTGTTTTTT. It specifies CASREQGDEKLFF. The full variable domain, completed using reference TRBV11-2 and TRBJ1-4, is EAGVAQSPRYKIIEKRQSVAFWCNPISGHATLYWYQQILGQGPKLLIQFQNNGVVDDSQLPKDRFSAERLKGVDSTLKIQPAKLEDSAVYLCASREQGDEKLFFGSGTQLSVL.

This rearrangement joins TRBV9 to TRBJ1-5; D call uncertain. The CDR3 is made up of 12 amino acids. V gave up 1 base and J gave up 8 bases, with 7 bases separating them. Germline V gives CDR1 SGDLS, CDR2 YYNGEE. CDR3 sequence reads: CASSVKNKPQHF. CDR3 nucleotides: TGTGCCAGCAGCGTAAAAAACAAGCCCCAGCATTTT.

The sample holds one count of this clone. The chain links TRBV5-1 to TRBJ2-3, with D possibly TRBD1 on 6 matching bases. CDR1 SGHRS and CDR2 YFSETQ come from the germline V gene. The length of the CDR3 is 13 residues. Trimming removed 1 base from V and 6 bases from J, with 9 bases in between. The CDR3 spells CASSLNRADTQYF. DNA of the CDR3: TGCGCCAGCAGCTTGAACAGGGCGGATACGCAGTATTTT.

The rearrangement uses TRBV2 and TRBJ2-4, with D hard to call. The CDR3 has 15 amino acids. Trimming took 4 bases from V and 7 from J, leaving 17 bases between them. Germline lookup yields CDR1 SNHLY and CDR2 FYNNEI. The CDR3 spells CASSGADSITNIQYF. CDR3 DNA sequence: TGTGCCAGCAGTGGGGCAGACTCGATCACGAACATTCAGTACTTC.